The present T cell receptor (beta chain) was sequenced within a study of blood T cell repertoires in COVID-19. Turning to the study itself: Material from acute and convalescent COVID-19 was sourced from the United States, Italy and Spain. The cDNA or gDNA used as material had been derived from T cells, B-cell-depleted T cells, or PBMCs.

V dropped 2 bases and J dropped 9 bases, with 17 bases sitting between them. The V gene's germline CDR1 is MGHRA and CDR2 YSYEKL. This CDR3 region has 16 residues. In this sample, this clone turned up a few times. In the study's own analysis: Amplification of reference gene primers provided the estimated nucleated cell counts. Only in-frame clones appear in the TCRdb table, and some are missing; sequencing was by immunoSEQ multiplex PCR. V, J and clone size are taken as reported in that table, and D and trimming were inferred from the DNA itself. This table holds about 190,000 clones, less than 90% found once.

The genes are TRBV4-1 and TRBJ1-6; D perhaps matches TRBD1 (6 bases). The receptor was isolated from a man between 70 and 80 years old with active or convalescent COVID-19. The sequenced sample was peripheral blood. DNA for the CDR3: TGCGCCAGCAGCCAATTTAGCATAGGGACAATTTCACCCCTCCACTTT. Encoded protein: CASSQFSIGTISPLHF.